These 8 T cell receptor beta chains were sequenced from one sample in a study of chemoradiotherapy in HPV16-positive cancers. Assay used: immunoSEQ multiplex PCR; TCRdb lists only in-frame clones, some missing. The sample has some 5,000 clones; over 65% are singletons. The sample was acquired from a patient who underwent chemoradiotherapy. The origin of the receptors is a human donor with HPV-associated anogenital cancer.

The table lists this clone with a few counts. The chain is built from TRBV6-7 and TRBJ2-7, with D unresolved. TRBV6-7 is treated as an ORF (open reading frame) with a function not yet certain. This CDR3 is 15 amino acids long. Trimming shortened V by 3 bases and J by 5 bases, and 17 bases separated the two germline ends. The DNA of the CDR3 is TGTGCCAGCAGTTATGATGGGGTTTGGGTTCACGAGCAGTACTTC. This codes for CASSYDGVWVHEQYF.

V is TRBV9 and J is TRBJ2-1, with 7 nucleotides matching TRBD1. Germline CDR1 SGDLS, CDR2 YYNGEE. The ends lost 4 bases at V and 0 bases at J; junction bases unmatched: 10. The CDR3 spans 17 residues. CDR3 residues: CASSPRPGQSSYNEQFF. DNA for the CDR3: TGTGCCAGCAGCCCACGGCCGGGACAGTCCTCCTACAATGAGCAGTTCTTC.

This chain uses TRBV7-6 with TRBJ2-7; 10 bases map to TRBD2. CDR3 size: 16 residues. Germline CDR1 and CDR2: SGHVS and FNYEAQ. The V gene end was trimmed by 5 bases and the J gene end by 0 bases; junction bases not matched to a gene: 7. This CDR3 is CASSPGLADLSYEQYF. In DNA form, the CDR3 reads TGTGCCAGCAGCCCCGGACTAGCGGACCTCTCCTACGAGCAGTACTTC.

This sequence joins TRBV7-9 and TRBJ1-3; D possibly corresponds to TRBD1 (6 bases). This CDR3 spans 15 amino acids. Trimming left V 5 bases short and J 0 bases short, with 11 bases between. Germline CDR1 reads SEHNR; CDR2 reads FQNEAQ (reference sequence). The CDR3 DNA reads TGTGCCAGCAGCCCCACAGGGAACTCTGGAAACACCATATATTTT. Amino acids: CASSPTGNSGNTIYF.

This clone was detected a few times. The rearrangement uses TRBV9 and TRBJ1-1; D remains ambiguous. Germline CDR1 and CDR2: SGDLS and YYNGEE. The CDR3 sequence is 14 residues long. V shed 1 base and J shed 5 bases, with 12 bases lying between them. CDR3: CASSVSVVETEAFF. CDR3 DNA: TGTGCCAGCAGCGTATCCGTGGTGGAGACTGAAGCTTTCTTT.

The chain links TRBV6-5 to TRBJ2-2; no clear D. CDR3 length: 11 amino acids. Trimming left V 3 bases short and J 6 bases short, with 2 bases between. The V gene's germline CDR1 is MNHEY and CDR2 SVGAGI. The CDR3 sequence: CASSYAGELFF. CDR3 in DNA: TGTGCCAGCAGTTATGCCGGGGAGCTGTTTTTT.

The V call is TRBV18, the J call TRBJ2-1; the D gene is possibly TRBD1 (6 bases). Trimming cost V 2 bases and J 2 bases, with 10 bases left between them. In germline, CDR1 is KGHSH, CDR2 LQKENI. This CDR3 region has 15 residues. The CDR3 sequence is CASSPGTKTYNEQFF. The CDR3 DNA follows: TGTGCCAGCTCACCAGGGACAAAAACCTACAATGAGCAGTTCTTC. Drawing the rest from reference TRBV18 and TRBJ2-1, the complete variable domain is NAGVMQNPRHLVRRRGQEARLRCSPMKGHSHVYWYRQLPEEGLKFMVYLQKENIIDESGMPKERFSAEFPKEGPSILRIQQVVRGDSAAYFCASSPGTKTYNEQFFGPGTRLTVL.

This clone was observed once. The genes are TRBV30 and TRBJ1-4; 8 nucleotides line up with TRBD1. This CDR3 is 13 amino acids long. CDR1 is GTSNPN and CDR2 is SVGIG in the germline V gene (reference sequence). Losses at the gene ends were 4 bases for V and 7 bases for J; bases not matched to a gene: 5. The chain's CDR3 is CAWTQGAREKLFF. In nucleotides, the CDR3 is TGTGCCTGGACTCAGGGGGCGCGTGAAAAACTGTTTTTT.